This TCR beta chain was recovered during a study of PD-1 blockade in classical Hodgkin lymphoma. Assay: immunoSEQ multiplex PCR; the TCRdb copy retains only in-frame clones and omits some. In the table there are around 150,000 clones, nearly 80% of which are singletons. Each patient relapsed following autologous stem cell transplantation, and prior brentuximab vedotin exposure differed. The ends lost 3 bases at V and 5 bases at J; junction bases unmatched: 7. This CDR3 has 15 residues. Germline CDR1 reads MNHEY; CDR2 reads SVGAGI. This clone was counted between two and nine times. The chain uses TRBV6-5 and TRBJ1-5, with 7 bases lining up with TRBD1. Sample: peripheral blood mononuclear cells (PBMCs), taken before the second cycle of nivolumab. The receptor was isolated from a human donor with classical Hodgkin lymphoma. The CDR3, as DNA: TGTGCCAGCAGTTATTGGAAGGGGGCCTATCAGCCCCAGCATTTT. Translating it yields CASSYWKGAYQPQHF.